This is a list of T cell receptor beta chains from one sample in a study of blood T cell repertoires in COVID-19. Repertoires were generated with immunoSEQ multiplex PCR, while TCRdb's copy carries only in-frame clones and drops some. Found here are about 170,000 clones, around 82% of them singletons; the top ten hold about 10%. The specimen sequenced was peripheral blood. Receptors were obtained from a woman aged 80 or over with active or convalescent COVID-19. Each CDR3 is given with its conserved first and last residue. D genes are given only for firm matches. Clone size is stated in some rows and not others, as once, few, many or a class when expanded.

TRBD2 NA TRBJ2-7 TRBV13 CASSSERGRAIFYEQYF TGTGCCAGCAGCTCCGAACGCGGGAGGGCTATCTTTTACGAGCAGTACTTC
NA NA TRBJ2-1 TRBV7-3 CASSPGLSYNEQFF TGTGCCAGCAGCCCAGGACTCTCCTACAATGAGCAGTTCTTC
NA NA TRBJ2-1 TRBV16 CASSPVSVAGNEQFF TGTGCCAGCAGCCCTGTGTCGGTTGCGGGGAATGAGCAGTTCTTC
NA NA TRBJ1-3 TRBV12-3/TRBV12-4 CASSLGAPIYF TGTGCCAGCAGTTTAGGGGCCCCCATATATTTT
NA NA TRBJ1-1 TRBV19 CASSLQGGNTEAFF TGTGCCAGTAGCCTACAGGGCGGGAACACTGAAGCTTTCTTT
NA NA TRBJ1-2 TRBV4-2 CASSQDDRSMRKGYTF TGTGCCAGCAGCCAAGATGACAGATCTATGAGGAAGGGCTACACCTTC
TRBD1 few TRBJ1-3 TRBV5-8 CASSLYYLSRQGSGNTIYF TGTGCCAGCAGCTTGTACTACCTCTCCAGACAGGGCTCTGGAAACACCATATATTTT
NA few TRBJ2-7 TRBV3-1/TRBV3-2 CASSPDSVRYEQYF TGTGCCAGCAGCCCGGACAGTGTTCGCTACGAGCAGTACTTC
NA few TRBJ2-1 TRBV29-1 CSVEVPDSATYNEQFF TGCAGCGTTGAGGTTCCGGACAGTGCCACCTACAATGAGCAGTTCTTC
NA NA TRBJ1-2 TRBV11-2 CASSLVGGNYGYTF TGTGCCAGCAGCTTAGTTGGCGGGAACTATGGCTACACCTTC
TRBD1 NA TRBJ2-1 TRBV7-2 CASSFSGTGYNEQFF TGTGCCAGCAGCTTCTCCGGGACAGGGTACAATGAGCAGTTCTTC
TRBD1 NA TRBJ2-5 TRBV4-2 CASSLTTGGFGETQYF TGTGCCAGCAGCCTCACAACAGGGGGCTTCGGAGAGACCCAGTACTTC
NA NA TRBJ1-1 TRBV6-6 CASRQEGNTEAFF TGTGCCAGCAGACAAGAGGGGAACACTGAAGCTTTCTTT
NA NA TRBJ1-2 TRBV29-1 CSVSAGYGYTF TGCAGCGTTTCAGCGGGCTATGGCTACACCTTC
TRBD1 NA TRBJ2-7 TRBV18 CASSTGISDEQYF TGTGCCAGCTCGACAGGGATAAGCGACGAGCAGTACTTC
NA NA TRBJ2-3 TRBV28 CASSEAAGAGITNTQYF TGTGCCAGCAGTGAGGCCGCGGGCGCGGGTATCACAAATACGCAGTATTTT
TRBD2 once TRBJ2-1 TRBV6-5 CASTGGRRNEQFF TGTGCCAGCACGGGCGGGAGGAGGAATGAGCAGTTCTTC
NA NA TRBJ1-1 TRBV7-3 CASSQRPGHEAFF TGTGCCAGCAGCCAGAGACCAGGGCATGAAGCTTTCTTT
TRBD1 NA TRBJ1-4 TRBV10-3 CAISERDRTNEKLFF TGTGCCATCAGTGAACGGGACAGGACTAATGAAAAACTGTTTTTT
TRBD1 many TRBJ1-4 TRBV19 CASSIGGQVVNEKLFF TGTGCCAGTAGTATTGGTGGACAGGTTGTAAATGAAAAACTGTTTTTT
NA few TRBJ1-2 TRBV28 CASSRQELMSYGYTF TGTGCCAGCAGCCGCCAAGAACTAATGAGCTATGGCTACACCTTC
NA few TRBJ2-5 TRBV10-1 CASQGAQETQYF TGCGCCAGCCAAGGGGCCCAAGAGACCCAGTACTTC
NA NA TRBJ2-1 TRBV6-4 CASSDGQGGHHEQFF TGTGCCAGCAGTGATGGGCAGGGAGGTCACCATGAGCAGTTCTTC
NA NA TRBJ1-3 TRBV5-1 CASSEQGSGNTIYF TGCGCCAGCAGTGAACAGGGCTCTGGAAACACCATATATTTT
TRBD2 NA TRBJ2-7 TRBV9 CASSVGREGHGEQYF TGTGCCAGCAGCGTAGGGCGGGAGGGCCATGGGGAGCAGTACTTC
TRBD1 NA TRBJ2-3 TRBV18 CASSRTGVTDTQYF TGTGCCAGCTCACGGACAGGGGTGACAGATACGCAGTATTTT
NA NA TRBJ2-1 TRBV4-1 CASSQDLATSSYNEQFF TGCGCCAGCAGCCAAGATCTAGCGACCAGCTCCTACAATGAGCAGTTCTTC
NA NA TRBJ2-7 TRBV19 CASSPQDSYYEQYF TGTGCCAGTAGTCCGCAGGACAGTTACTACGAGCAGTACTTC
TRBD1 NA TRBJ1-1 TRBV10-3 CAISVSPEGAITEAFF TGTGCCATCAGTGTTAGTCCGGAGGGGGCGATCACTGAAGCTTTCTTT
NA NA TRBJ2-1 TRBV11-1 CASSLERRERQFF TGTGCCAGCAGCTTAGAAAGAAGGGAGAGGCAGTTCTTC
TRBD1 NA TRBJ1-1 TRBV2 CASRRTGATEAFF TGTGCCAGCAGGAGGACAGGGGCAACTGAAGCTTTCTTT
TRBD2 NA TRBJ2-1 TRBV19 CASSIALAGGFGNEQFF TGTGCCAGTAGTATAGCACTAGCGGGAGGGTTTGGCAATGAGCAGTTCTTC
NA few TRBJ1-5 TRBV12-3/TRBV12-4 CASSLSGEQPQHF TGTGCCAGCAGTTTGTCAGGGGAGCAGCCCCAGCATTTT
TRBD1 NA TRBJ1-1 TRBV9 CASSVVGGRDTEAFF TGTGCCAGCAGCGTAGTAGGGGGCAGGGACACTGAAGCTTTCTTT
TRBD2 NA TRBJ2-5 TRBV6-1 CASSVDPGLAGEATQYF TGTGCCAGCAGTGTGGACCCCGGACTAGCGGGAGAAGCGACCCAGTACTTC
NA NA TRBJ2-1 TRBV5-5 CASSSPGGGEQFF TGTGCCAGCAGCTCCCCTGGGGGCGGCGAGCAGTTCTTC
TRBD2 NA TRBJ2-2 TRBV5-4 CASSVGGTTNTGELFF TGTGCCAGCAGCGTCGGTGGGACTACGAACACCGGGGAGCTGTTTTTT
TRBD2 NA TRBJ2-7 TRBV6-2/TRBV6-3 CASSRGLGGEQYF TGTGCCAGCAGCAGAGGACTAGGAGGCGAGCAGTACTTC
TRBD1 NA TRBJ2-1 TRBV9 CASSRTGQGAPNEQFF TGTGCCAGCAGCCGAACTGGACAGGGGGCGCCCAATGAGCAGTTCTTC